Following are 13 T cell receptor beta chains from one sample sequenced in a study of control samples from healthy donors and cancer patients. Clones were read by immunoSEQ multiplex PCR, and TCRdb kept only the in-frame ones, dropping some. There are about 170,000 clones in the sample; around 94% occur only once, and approximately 1.5% lies in the top ten. The sample was blood. These receptors originate from a woman younger than 30 in good health.

The chain employs TRBV5-1 and TRBJ2-1; TRBD2 aligns across 11 bases. Germline V gives CDR1 SGHRS, CDR2 YFSETQ. The CDR3 extends over 16 amino acids. With V trimmed by 3 bases and J by 7 bases, 9 bases remained unmatched. The chain's CDR3 is CASSSLASGGLNEQFF. CDR3 coding DNA: TGCGCCAGCAGCTCCCTGGCTAGCGGGGGGTTGAATGAGCAGTTCTTC. Full variable domain (rest looked up from reference TRBV5-1 and TRBJ2-1): KAGVTQTPRYLIKTRGQQVTLSCSPISGHRSVSWYQQTPGQGLQFLFEYFSETQRNKGNFPGRFSGRQFSNSRSEMNVSTLELGDSALYLCASSSLASGGLNEQFFGPGTRLTVL.

The J gene is TRBJ1-1, the V gene TRBV6-5; D not resolved. The CDR3 is 13 residues long. Germline assignment: CDR1 MNHEY and CDR2 SVGAGI. V gave up 8 bases and J gave up 1 base, with 11 bases separating them. The CDR3 nucleotides read TGTGCCAGCGGGGATCGGGGGAACACTGAAGCTTTCTTT. This encodes CASGDRGNTEAFF.

As regards this clone: Different DNA sequences within this sample yield the same CDR3. This rearrangement joins TRBV7-3 to TRBJ2-1; 9 bases align to TRBD1. Germline V lookup: CDR1 SGHTA, CDR2 FQGTGA. The CDR3 has 15 residues. The J segment lost 5 bases and the V segment lost 3 bases, leaving 5 bases of the junction unmatched. CDR3 DNA: TGTGCCAGCAGCTTCGACAGGGGGGGGCACAATGAGCAGTTCTTC. This gives the protein CASSFDRGGHNEQFF.

V gene TRBV7-8 combines with J gene TRBJ1-2, with 7 bases identical to TRBD1. Germline values: CDR1 SGHVS, CDR2 FQNEAQ. The CDR3 runs 15 residues. V shed 5 bases and J 8 bases; nucleotides not matched to a gene: 14. The CDR3 spells CASSTYRRQGRGYTF. The CDR3, as DNA: TGTGCCAGCAGCACTTATAGGAGACAGGGCCGAGGCTACACCTTC.

V gene TRBV20-1 combines with J gene TRBJ1-5; 9 bases align to TRBD1. The germline V gene encodes CDR1 DFQATT and CDR2 SNEGSKA (reference sequence). Losses at the gene ends were 3 bases for V and 5 bases for J; bases not matched to a gene: 11. The CDR3 is 16 amino acids. This CDR3 reads CSASDPVWTGDQPQHF. The CDR3 region has the DNA TGCAGTGCTAGTGACCCAGTATGGACAGGGGATCAGCCCCAGCATTTT.

This chain joins TRBV7-9 and TRBJ2-7; 9 bases align to TRBD1. The CDR3 is made up of 14 amino acids. V shed 3 bases and J 4 bases; nucleotides not matched to a gene: 4. Per the germline V gene, CDR1 is SEHNR and CDR2 is FQNEAQ (reference sequence). In DNA form, the CDR3 reads TGTGCCAGCAGCTTTGGGGGACAGGGTTACGAGCAGTACTTC. Translated: CASSFGGQGYEQYF.

The V gene is TRBV19, the J gene TRBJ1-2, with TRBD1 matching over 8 bases. CDR1 is LNHDA and CDR2 is SQIVND in the germline V gene (reference sequence). V gave up 3 bases and J gave up 2 bases; unmatched junction bases: 5. CDR3 length equals 15 residues. CDR3 sequence: CASSILDRENYGYTF. In DNA form, the CDR3 reads TGTGCCAGTAGTATCCTGGACAGGGAAAACTATGGCTACACCTTC.

V is TRBV10-3 and J is TRBJ1-1; 7 bases line up with TRBD1. Trimming at V came to 10 bases and at J to 0 bases, leaving 14 bases not matched to a gene. The CDR3 covers 16 residues. The germline V gene has CDR1 ENHRY and CDR2 SYGVKD. DNA of the CDR3: TGTGCCACCAAGCACGATCCCGGGACAGTGAACACTGAAGCTTTCTTT. Its translation is CATKHDPGTVNTEAFF.

The chain carries TRBV9 and TRBJ2-1; 9 nucleotides align to TRBD2. The CDR3 spans 16 residues. Germline-derived CDR1 and CDR2 are SGDLS and YYNGEE. J lost 2 bases, V lost 1 base, and 4 bases had no gene match. The CDR3 spells CASSVSGRIPYNEQFF. The CDR3 bases are TGTGCCAGCAGCGTAAGCGGGAGGATCCCCTACAATGAGCAGTTCTTC.

The rearrangement joins TRBV7-9 to TRBJ1-5, with TRBD1 identical over 10 bases. With 7 bases clipped from V and 0 bases from J, the junction kept 9 bases outside the gene matches. The CDR3 contains 17 residues. CDR1 is SEHNR, CDR2 FQNEAQ, per germline (reference sequence). CDR3 DNA: TGTGCCAGCATTTTTAAGGGGACAGGGGATAGCAATCAGCCCCAGCATTTT. Its protein is CASIFKGTGDSNQPQHF.

This chain uses TRBV19 with TRBJ1-5; D is undetermined. CDR1 LNHDA and CDR2 SQIVND come from the germline V gene (reference sequence). V lost 3 bases, J lost 6 bases, and 18 bases lay in between. The CDR3 loop spans 16 amino acids. As DNA, the CDR3 is TGTGCCAGTAGTATGGAGGGCAGCCCGAGAGGTCAGCCCCAGCATTTT. Encoded protein: CASSMEGSPRGQPQHF.

The gene calls are TRBV7-2 and TRBJ2-6; D uncertain. The CDR3 has 16 amino acids. CDR1 SGHTA and CDR2 FQGNSA come from the germline V gene. The germline V and J ends were trimmed by 1 base and 2 bases, with 9 bases remaining between them. CDR3 residues: CASSLGPTTGANVLTF. The CDR3 nucleotides are TGTGCCAGCAGCTTAGGACCGACGACTGGGGCCAACGTCCTGACTTTC.

The chain couples TRBV7-8 to TRBJ1-6; D is undetermined. Germline loops: CDR1 SGHVS, CDR2 FQNEAQ. The CDR3 has 16 amino acids. Between the trimmed V and J ends, which lost 3 bases and 7 bases, there was a span of 16 bases. The CDR3 coding sequence is TGTGCCAGCAGCTTCCCACGGGTGGGCAAGAATTCACCCCTCCACTTT. Encoded protein: CASSFPRVGKNSPLHF.